A single sample gave rise to the 29 T cell receptor beta chains below, sequenced in a study of cytomegalovirus exposure and HLA in healthy donors. PCR was performed using 60 Vbeta and 13 Jbeta primers. Sequencing used immunoSEQ multiplex PCR; TCRdb keeps in-frame clones, though not all of them. Of about 120,000 clones detected, 9% to 10% appear once; the ten largest clones hold approximately 3%. The sample consisted of PBMCs. The source is a man aged 30 to 45 in good health and CMV-seronegative.

This clone has only a few counts. V gene TRBV7-2 combines with J gene TRBJ2-3, with D maybe TRBD2 (5 bases). CDR3 size: 15 residues. Germline-derived CDR1 and CDR2 are SGHTA and FQGNSA. V lost 1 base and J lost 4, with 12 bases in between. DNA for the CDR3: TGTGCCAGCAGCTTAGGAGGGCCTCGCTCAGATACGCAGTATTTT. As protein: CASSLGGPRSDTQYF.

This clone occurred many times. J is TRBJ2-1 and V is TRBV10-1, with D unclear. The V end was cut by 7 bases, the J end by 7 bases, with 20 bases between. Looked up from germline, CDR1 is WNHNN and CDR2 is SYGVQD (reference sequence). The CDR3 runs 15 residues. CDR3: CASISTRPKENEQFF. The DNA for the CDR3 is TGCGCCAGCATAAGCACCCGACCGAAGGAGAATGAGCAGTTCTTC.

V gene TRBV15 combines with J gene TRBJ2-1; 8 bases map to TRBD2. The CDR3 sequence is 17 residues long. Germline V gives CDR1 LNHNV, CDR2 YYDKDF (reference sequence). With 2 bases clipped from V and 5 bases from J, the junction kept 11 bases outside the gene matches. In nucleotides, the CDR3 is TGTGCCACCAGCAGACCCCTCTTAGCGGGGATCGACAATGAGCAGTTCTTC. Amino acid sequence: CATSRPLLAGIDNEQFF.

V gene TRBV7-9 combines with J gene TRBJ1-6, with 8 bases identical to TRBD1. Germline V gene sequence: CDR1 SEHNR, CDR2 FQNEAQ (reference sequence). The CDR3 runs 15 residues. Germline trimming cut 5 bases from V and 4 bases from J; bases unmatched to any gene: 4. Written as DNA, the CDR3 is TGTGCCAGCAGCACAGGGGGTTATTATAATTCACCCCTCCACTTT. Protein: CASSTGGYYNSPLHF.

This clone was found many times. The sample contains more than one DNA sequence encoding this CDR3. This chain joins TRBV6-5 and TRBJ2-7, with 13 bases lining up with TRBD2. Germline V gene data show CDR1 as MNHEY and CDR2 as SVGAGI. J lost 2 bases, V lost 2 bases, and 0 bases had no gene match. This CDR3 has 15 amino acids. The CDR3 bases are TGTGCCAGCAGTTACGGACTAGCGGGGGCCTACGAGCAGTACTTC. It encodes CASSYGLAGAYEQYF.

The sample holds a few counts of this clone. The chain couples TRBV7-9 to TRBJ2-7; D not certain. Germline CDR1 and CDR2: SEHNR and FQNEAQ (reference sequence). This CDR3 spans 12 amino acids. V shed 2 bases and J shed 3 bases, with 5 bases lying between them. Written as DNA, the CDR3 is TGTGCCAGCAGCTTAAACAACTACGAGCAGTACTTC. Amino acids: CASSLNNYEQYF.

This clone has just a few counts. The V gene is TRBV27, the J gene TRBJ1-6; the D is unclear. Deletions cut 6 bases from V and 9 bases from J, with 18 bases between. The length of the CDR3 is 15 residues. Germline CDR1 MNHEY, CDR2 SMNVEV (reference sequence). The CDR3 bases are TGTGCCAGCAGCTTCTCGACTATGGGGAGTTCACCCCTCCACTTT. The encoded protein is CASSFSTMGSSPLHF.

A few counts support this clone. The genes are TRBV5-4 and TRBJ1-1; 8 bases fit TRBD1. V trimming: 6 bases; J trimming: 6 bases; junction bases outside the gene matches: 13. CDR1 is SGHNT, CDR2 YYREEE, per germline (reference sequence). The CDR3 length is 15 residues. The CDR3 loop reads CASTQVQGARSEAFF. CDR3 sequence (DNA): TGTGCCAGCACCCAGGTTCAGGGGGCGCGCTCTGAAGCTTTCTTT.

This clone was counted a few times. The chain recombines TRBV7-9 with TRBJ1-2, with 10 bases matching TRBD1. After removal of 5 bases from V and 8 bases from J, the junction contained 5 bases not matched to a gene. The CDR3 runs 13 residues. The germline V gene encodes CDR1 SEHNR and CDR2 FQNEAQ (reference sequence). The CDR3 sequence is CASSIGTGDGYTF. The DNA of the CDR3 is TGTGCCAGCAGCATCGGGACAGGGGACGGCTACACCTTC.

V is TRBV7-2 and J is TRBJ2-1; 7 bases agree with TRBD1. CDR3 length: 15 amino acids. Germline CDR1 is SGHTA and CDR2 is FQGNSA. Trimming removed 2 bases from V and 9 bases from J; junction bases left unmatched: 10. The CDR3 loop reads CASSLSGYYRGEQFF. The CDR3 bases are TGTGCCAGCAGCTTATCCGGCTACTACAGGGGTGAGCAGTTCTTC.

This clone was picked up a small number of times. The chain combines TRBV27 with TRBJ1-5; 7 bases line up with TRBD1. The junction had 4 bases not matched to a gene; V was cut back by 5 bases and J by 0 bases. CDR1 MNHEY and CDR2 SMNVEV come from the germline V gene (reference sequence). This CDR3 has 15 amino acids. CDR3 loop: CASSRDSYSNQPQHF. The CDR3 DNA sequence: TGTGCCAGCAGTCGGGACAGCTATAGCAATCAGCCCCAGCATTTT.

A few counts support this clone. The V call is TRBV19, the J call TRBJ1-5; tentatively, D is TRBD1 (6 bases). The CDR3 covers 12 residues. Trimming removed 4 bases at V and 6 bases at J, with 7 bases between. Germline V gives CDR1 LNHDA, CDR2 SQIVND (reference sequence). In DNA, the CDR3 is TGTGCCAGTAGTAACAGGGCTCAGCCCCAGCATTTT. Amino acid sequence: CASSNRAQPQHF.

The chain uses TRBV29-1 and TRBJ1-1, with TRBD1 matching 8 bases. The J segment lost 2 bases and the V segment lost 6 bases, leaving 8 bases of the junction unmatched. Looked up from germline, CDR1 is SQVTM and CDR2 is ANQGSEA. CDR3 size: 14 residues. DNA of the CDR3: TGCAGCGTGAAGACAGGGGACACAAACACTGAAGCTTTCTTT. The encoded protein is CSVKTGDTNTEAFF.

The V gene is TRBV2, the J gene TRBJ2-3; the D gene is possibly TRBD1 (6 bases). Germline CDR1 and CDR2: SNHLY and FYNNEI. V was cut by 0 bases and J by 0 bases, with 10 bases left in between. This CDR3 has 16 amino acids. The DNA of the CDR3 is TGTGCCAGCAGTGAAGCTCTAGGGGGAAGCACAGATACGCAGTATTTT. Amino acid sequence: CASSEALGGSTDTQYF.

This clone came up a few times. The chain joins TRBV4-3 to TRBJ2-1; a possible D gene is TRBD1 (5 bases). V gave up 6 bases and J gave up 0 bases, with 12 bases separating them. The V gene's germline CDR1 is LGHNA and CDR2 YSLEER. The CDR3 is 15 residues long. The CDR3 reads CASSPGLLSYNEQFF. The CDR3 region has the DNA TGCGCCAGCAGTCCAGGGTTACTCTCCTACAATGAGCAGTTCTTC.

This rearrangement joins TRBV25-1 to TRBJ2-7; 9 nucleotides agree with TRBD2. Germline CDR1 MGHDK, CDR2 SYGVNS. The CDR3 runs to 15 residues. The V and J ends lost 2 bases and 1 base, in that order; junction bases with no gene match: 3. CDR3 DNA: TGTGCCAGCAGTGAACAAACTAGCGGGTCCTACGAGCAGTACTTC. This translates into CASSEQTSGSYEQYF.

The rearrangement uses TRBV18 and TRBJ1-1; D gene unclear. V lost 8 bases and J 4 bases, leaving 11 bases between the germline ends. CDR1 and CDR2 from the germline V gene are KGHSH and LQKENI. The CDR3 consists of 12 residues. DNA of the CDR3: TGTGCCAGCCTTGGTTCGGGCACTGAAGCTTTCTTT. Residues: CASLGSGTEAFF.

J is TRBJ2-2 and V is TRBV19; possibly TRBD1 for D (6 bases). The CDR3 covers 13 residues. V was clipped by 3 bases and J by 8 bases, with 10 bases between them. Germline CDR1 and CDR2: LNHDA and SQIVND (reference sequence). CDR3 protein: CASSIQGMGELFF. The CDR3 bases are TGTGCCAGTAGTATTCAGGGGATGGGGGAGCTGTTTTTT. The full variable domain, in which reference TRBV19 and TRBJ2-2 provide the parts outside the CDR3, is DGGITQSPKYLFRKEGQNVTLSCEQNLNHDAMYWYRQDPGQGLRLIYYSQIVNDFQKGDIAEGYSVSREKKESFPLTVTSAQKNPTAFYLCASSIQGMGELFFGEGSRLTVL.

V usage is TRBV6-5 and J usage is TRBJ1-1; D gene ambiguous. The CDR3 contains 13 residues. Looked up from germline, CDR1 is MNHEY and CDR2 is SVGAGI. The V end was cut by 0 bases, the J end by 6 bases, with 8 bases between. CDR3 region: CASSYSPAAEAFF. The DNA for the CDR3 is TGTGCCAGCAGTTACTCTCCGGCGGCTGAAGCTTTCTTT.

This clone came up a few times. The chain recombines TRBV5-8 with TRBJ1-2; D gene uncertain. Germline lookup yields CDR1 SGHTS and CDR2 YDEGEE. The V end was cut by 0 bases, the J end by 4 bases, with 10 bases between. The CDR3 is made up of 14 amino acids. The CDR3 here is CASSLAPRVYGYTF. CDR3 bases: TGTGCCAGCAGCTTGGCTCCTCGGGTCTATGGCTACACCTTC.

The chain couples TRBV18 to TRBJ2-1; 12 bases are a match to TRBD2. The CDR3 runs to 16 residues. Looked up from germline, CDR1 is KGHSH and CDR2 is LQKENI. V shed 2 bases, J shed 2 bases, and the junction held 1 base outside the gene matches. CDR3 sequence reads: CASSPASGRAYNEQFF. DNA for the CDR3: TGTGCCAGCTCACCAGCTAGCGGGAGGGCCTACAATGAGCAGTTCTTC. The full variable domain, with the rest looked up from reference TRBV18 and TRBJ2-1, is NAGVMQNPRHLVRRRGQEARLRCSPMKGHSHVYWYRQLPEEGLKFMVYLQKENIIDESGMPKERFSAEFPKEGPSILRIQQVVRGDSAAYFCASSPASGRAYNEQFFGPGTRLTVL.

In this sample, this clone turned up a few times. This chain links TRBV7-9 with TRBJ2-3; 16 nucleotides agree with TRBD2. In germline, CDR1 is SEHNR, CDR2 FQNEAQ (reference sequence). The CDR3 covers 18 residues. V shed 5 bases, J shed 0 bases, and the junction held 5 bases outside the gene matches. The CDR3: CASSTGTSGRESTDTQYF. CDR3 DNA sequence: TGTGCCAGCAGCACAGGGACTAGCGGGAGGGAGAGCACAGATACGCAGTATTTT.

The gene calls are TRBV27 and TRBJ1-1, with 7 nucleotides matching TRBD1. Trimming took 5 bases from V and 5 from J; bases not matched to a gene: 11. The CDR3 has 15 amino acids. The germline gives CDR1 MNHEY, CDR2 SMNVEV (reference sequence). The CDR3: CASSPSRGSGTEAFF. DNA for the CDR3: TGTGCCAGCAGTCCTTCCAGGGGGAGCGGAACTGAAGCTTTCTTT.

The rearrangement joins TRBV2 to TRBJ2-7, with D perhaps TRBD1 (6 bases). This CDR3 spans 11 amino acids. Germline V gene sequence: CDR1 SNHLY, CDR2 FYNNEI. V lost 8 bases to trimming and J lost 12 bases, with 17 bases between them. Here the CDR3 reads CASERRGVGYF. The CDR3 nucleotides are TGTGCCAGCGAACGCAGGGGTGTGGGGTACTTC.

V gene TRBV5-6 combines with J gene TRBJ1-5; a possible D gene is TRBD1 (6 bases). The ends were cut back, 0 bases at V and 6 bases at J, with 13 bases in the middle. The length of the CDR3 is 15 residues. Germline V lookup: CDR1 SGHDT, CDR2 YYEEEE. The CDR3 region has the DNA TGTGCCAGCAGCTTGGATCCGGGGGGCAGTCAGCCCCAGCATTTT. Translating it yields CASSLDPGGSQPQHF.

This clone was counted between two and nine times. The V gene is TRBV9, the J gene TRBJ2-7, with unresolved D. V was cut by 1 base and J by 3 bases, with 11 bases left in between. Germline V CDR1 and CDR2: SGDLS, YYNGEE. The CDR3 is 14 residues long. CDR3 DNA sequence: TGTGCCAGCAGCGTATCACCGGGTAGCTACGAGCAGTACTTC. Translation gives CASSVSPGSYEQYF.

The table lists this clone with a few counts. The chain recombines TRBV9 with TRBJ2-1; TRBD1 aligns across 7 bases. Trimming cost V 4 bases and J 3 bases; bases outside gene matches: 13. CDR3 length: 17 residues. The germline V gene has CDR1 SGDLS and CDR2 YYNGEE. CDR3 DNA: TGTGCCAGCAGCTCCACGGACAGGTCCAGCTTCTACAATGAGCAGTTCTTC. As protein: CASSSTDRSSFYNEQFF.

The rearrangement uses TRBV19 and TRBJ2-7; 9 nucleotides line up with TRBD1. Looked up from germline, CDR1 is LNHDA and CDR2 is SQIVND (reference sequence). This CDR3 is 15 amino acids long. With 3 bases clipped from V and 4 bases from J, the junction kept 7 bases outside the gene matches. CDR3 sequence: CASSMGTGGIYEQYF. DNA for the CDR3: TGTGCCAGTAGTATGGGAACAGGGGGCATTTACGAGCAGTACTTC. The full variable domain, with the rest looked up from reference TRBV19 and TRBJ2-7, is DGGITQSPKYLFRKEGQNVTLSCEQNLNHDAMYWYRQDPGQGLRLIYYSQIVNDFQKGDIAEGYSVSREKKESFPLTVTSAQKNPTAFYLCASSMGTGGIYEQYFGPGTRLTVT.

The chain is built from TRBV19 and TRBJ2-5; D is perhaps TRBD2 (6 bases). The CDR3 sequence is 13 residues long. The germline gives CDR1 LNHDA, CDR2 SQIVND (reference sequence). Between the trimmed V and J ends, which lost 4 bases and 5 bases, there was a span of 11 bases. CDR3 in amino acids: CASSSDGGETQYF. The CDR3 region has the DNA TGTGCCAGTAGTAGTGATGGGGGGGAGACCCAGTACTTC.